This paragraph covers one TCR beta chain sequence. What it binds is not known. This CDR3 has 14 amino acids. V shed 5 bases, J shed 0 bases, and the junction held 4 bases outside the gene matches. From germline, CDR1 is PRHDT and CDR2 FYEKMQ (reference sequence). The entry originates in a study of cytomegalovirus exposure and HLA in healthy donors. General study points: When a later analysis was performed, an Asian-associated ancestry cluster reportedly had fewer N-insertions than the approximately 680-donor mean.

13 Jbeta primers and 60 Vbeta primers were used for the PCR. Here immunoSEQ multiplex PCR was the method, and the copy in TCRdb shows in-frame clones only, minus some. Of about 160,000 clones listed, roughly 82% are singletons. The sample was PBMCs. The origin of this receptor is a girl between 5 and 17 years old in good health and CMV-seropositive. The chain uses TRBV13 and TRBJ2-7, with 7 bases that match TRBD1. The CDR3 sequence: CASSDRDSSYEQYF. In DNA form, the CDR3 reads TGTGCCAGCAGCGACCGGGACAGCTCCTACGAGCAGTACTTC.